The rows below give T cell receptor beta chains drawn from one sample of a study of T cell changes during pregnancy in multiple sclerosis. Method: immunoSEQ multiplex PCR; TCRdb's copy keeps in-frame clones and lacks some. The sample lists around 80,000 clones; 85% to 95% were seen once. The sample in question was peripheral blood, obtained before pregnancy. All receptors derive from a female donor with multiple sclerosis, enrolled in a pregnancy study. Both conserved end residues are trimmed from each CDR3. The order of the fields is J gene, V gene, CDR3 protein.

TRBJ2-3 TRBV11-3 ASSFPPGGQRGKDTDTQY
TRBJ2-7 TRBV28 ASSSDRVEQY
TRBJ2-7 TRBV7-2 ASSPQAGWGGEQY
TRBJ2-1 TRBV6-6 ASRYLAGGSEQF
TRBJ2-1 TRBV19 ASSVGLADYNEQF
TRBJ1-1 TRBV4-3 ASSQDSGSTTEAF
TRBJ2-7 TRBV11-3 ASSLGGGSSYEQY
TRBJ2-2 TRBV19 ASSLWTSGSTSGELF
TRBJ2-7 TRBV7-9 ASSLAPGNEQY
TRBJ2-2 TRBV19 ASSMFLPGLAQSGELF
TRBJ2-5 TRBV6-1 ASREGAITAGVGETQY
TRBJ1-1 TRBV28 ASSAPRTGKKFEAF
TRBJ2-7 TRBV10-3 AIGGGTGYEQY
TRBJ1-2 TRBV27 ASSRGLDYT
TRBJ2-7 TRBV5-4 ASSLVLFPHEQY
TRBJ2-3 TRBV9 ASSVDGLAGLLDTQY
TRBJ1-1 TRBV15 ATSTGANTEAF